The rows below give T cell receptor beta chains drawn from one sample of a study of T cell responses to AZD1222 COVID-19 vaccine. The repertoire was sequenced with immunoSEQ multiplex PCR; TCRdb's copy has only in-frame clones and lacks some. The sample carries more than 150,000 clones, around 94% recorded once. Sample: peripheral blood, taken on day 0 of AZD1222 vaccination. These receptors came from an adult in good health. The CDR3 runs from the conserved cysteine through the conserved F or W. A D gene is named only where the DNA matches it firmly. Clone size is shown for a subset of rows, as once, few, many or a class of expanded clone.

>TRBJ2-1|-|-|TRBV10-3
TGTGCCATCAGTGAGTCTAGGGGAGTCAGCAATGAGCAGTTCTTC
CAISESRGVSNEQFF
>TRBJ1-6|-|-|TRBV12-3/TRBV12-4
TGTGCCAGCAGTGGGGTGGCCCTCCACTTT
CASSGVALHF
>TRBJ2-1|many|-|TRBV20-1
TGCAGTGCTAATGACTTAAGCGGGCCTAATGAGCAGTTCTTC
CSANDLSGPNEQFF
>TRBJ1-5|-|TRBD1|TRBV27
TGTGCCAGCAGGACCGGGACAGGGGGCATGTTAGGCAATCAGCCCCAGCATTTT
CASRTGTGGMLGNQPQHF
>TRBJ1-2|-|TRBD1|TRBV6-5
TGTGCCAGCAAGGCCAGGGGGCGAGTCTATGGCTACACCTTC
CASKARGRVYGYTF
>TRBJ1-3|-|-|TRBV7-9
TGTGCCACTTCCGGAAACACCATATATTTT
CATSGNTIYF
>TRBJ2-1|once|TRBD2|TRBV18
TGTGCCAGCTCACTAGCGGGGACGGATGAGCAGTTCTTC
CASSLAGTDEQFF
>TRBJ1-3|-|-|TRBV5-1
TGCGCCAGCAGCTTGGACGGGTCCTCTGGAAACACCATATATTTT
CASSLDGSSGNTIYF
>TRBJ2-1|-|-|TRBV19
TGTGCCAGTAGTAGGGCTAGAGAGCACAATGAGCAGTTCTTC
CASSRAREHNEQFF
>TRBJ2-7|-|-|TRBV3-1/TRBV3-2
TGTGCCAGCAGGCCCGGACCGGCGGCCGAGCAGTACTTC
CASRPGPAAEQYF
>TRBJ1-1|once|-|TRBV19
TGTGCCAGCGGACCGACTGAGAACACTGAAGCTTTCTTT
CASGPTENTEAFF